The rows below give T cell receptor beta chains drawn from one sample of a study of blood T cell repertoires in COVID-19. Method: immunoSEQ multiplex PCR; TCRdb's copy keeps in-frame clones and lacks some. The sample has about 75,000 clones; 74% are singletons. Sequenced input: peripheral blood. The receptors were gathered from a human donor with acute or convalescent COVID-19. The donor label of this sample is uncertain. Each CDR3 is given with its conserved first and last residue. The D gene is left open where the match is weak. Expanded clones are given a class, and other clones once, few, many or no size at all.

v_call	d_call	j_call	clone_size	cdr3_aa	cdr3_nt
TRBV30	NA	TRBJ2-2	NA	CAWSKAENTGELFF	TGTGCCTGGAGTAAAGCCGAGAACACCGGGGAGCTGTTTTTT
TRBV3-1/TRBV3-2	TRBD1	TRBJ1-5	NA	CASSFGTGGQPQHF	TGTGCCAGCAGCTTCGGGACAGGTGGGCAGCCCCAGCATTTT
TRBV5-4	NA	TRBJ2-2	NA	CASSVGRLASNTGELFF	TGTGCCAGCAGCGTAGGCCGGCTAGCGTCGAACACCGGGGAGCTGTTTTTT
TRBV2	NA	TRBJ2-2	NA	CASMGGAYTGELFF	TGTGCCAGCATGGGGGGGGCTTACACCGGGGAGCTGTTTTTT
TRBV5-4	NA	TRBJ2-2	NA	CASSFLLLGELFF	TGTGCCAGCAGCTTCCTCCTTTTGGGGGAGCTGTTTTTT
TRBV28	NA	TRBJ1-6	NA	CASSFGTALNSPLHF	TGTGCCAGCAGTTTTGGGACTGCACTTAATTCACCCCTCCACTTT
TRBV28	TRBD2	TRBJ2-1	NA	CASSRGLAGGGNEQFF	TGTGCCAGCAGCCGCGGACTAGCGGGAGGAGGCAATGAGCAGTTCTTC
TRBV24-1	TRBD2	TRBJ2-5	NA	CATSDRAPLAGEQETQYF	TGTGCCACCAGTGACCGTGCCCCCCTAGCGGGAGAACAAGAGACCCAGTACTTC
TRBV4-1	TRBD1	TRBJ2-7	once	CASSRDRDYEQYF	TGCGCCAGCAGCCGGGACAGGGACTACGAGCAGTACTTC
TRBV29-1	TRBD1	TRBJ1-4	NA	CSVGHRGNEKLFF	TGCAGCGTTGGTCACAGGGGTAATGAAAAACTGTTTTTT
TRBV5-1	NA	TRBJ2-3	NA	CASSLARSRGVTDTQYF	TGCGCCAGCAGCTTGGCCCGGAGCAGGGGGGTCACAGATACGCAGTATTTT
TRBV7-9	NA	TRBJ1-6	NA	CASSLENSPLHF	TGTGCCAGCAGCTTGGAGAATTCACCCCTCCACTTT